This is a list of T cell receptor beta chains from one sample in a study of blood T cell repertoires in COVID-19. Clones were read by immunoSEQ multiplex PCR, and TCRdb kept only the in-frame ones, dropping some. The data contain under 200,000 clones, roughly 82% of them singletons. Source material: peripheral blood. These receptors all stem from a woman aged 55-75 years with COVID-19, enrolled during active disease. CDR3s include the opening cysteine and the closing phenylalanine or tryptophan. The order of the fields is CDR3 DNA, CDR3 protein, J gene, D gene, clone size, V gene. A D gene is named only where the DNA matches it firmly. For some rows the clone size is stated as once, few or many, or as a class when expanded; others skip it.

CDR3nt: TGTGCCAGCAGTAAGAAACAGGGTTCACCCCTCCACTTT
CDR3aa: CASSKKQGSPLHF
j_gene: TRBJ1-6
d_gene: NA
abundance: once
v_gene: TRBV12-3/TRBV12-4

CDR3nt: TGTGCCAGCAGCTTTTTGGGTGGCGGGTTTCCACGGAGCTCTGGAAACACCATATATTTT
CDR3aa: CASSFLGGGFPRSSGNTIYF
j_gene: TRBJ1-3
d_gene: NA
abundance: NA
v_gene: TRBV5-4

CDR3nt: TGTGCCAGTAGTAGGACAGGGGGCGTCTATGGCTACACCTTC
CDR3aa: CASSRTGGVYGYTF
j_gene: TRBJ1-2
d_gene: TRBD1
abundance: NA
v_gene: TRBV19

CDR3nt: TGTGCCAGCAGCCCCACTAGCGGGAGTTACAATGAGCAGTTCTTC
CDR3aa: CASSPTSGSYNEQFF
j_gene: TRBJ2-1
d_gene: TRBD2
abundance: NA
v_gene: TRBV6-2/TRBV6-3

CDR3nt: TGTGCCAGCAGTGAAGCAAGCAGGGGCGCCTTGAATGAAAAACTGTTTTTT
CDR3aa: CASSEASRGALNEKLFF
j_gene: TRBJ1-4
d_gene: NA
abundance: NA
v_gene: TRBV6-1

CDR3nt: TGTGCCAGCAGTCGACAGGGGGCGAAGGGGTACGAGCAGTACTTC
CDR3aa: CASSRQGAKGYEQYF
j_gene: TRBJ2-7
d_gene: TRBD1
abundance: NA
v_gene: TRBV28

CDR3nt: TGTGCCAGCAGCGGCGGGGCTCGCACAGATACGCAGTATTTT
CDR3aa: CASSGGARTDTQYF
j_gene: TRBJ2-3
d_gene: NA
abundance: NA
v_gene: TRBV5-4

CDR3nt: TGTGCCAGCAATGTTGACAGGGGGTGGGAGCAGTACTTC
CDR3aa: CASNVDRGWEQYF
j_gene: TRBJ2-7
d_gene: TRBD1
abundance: NA
v_gene: TRBV2

CDR3nt: TGTGCCATCAGTGAACCGGGACAGGAGTTCTATGGCTACACCTTC
CDR3aa: CAISEPGQEFYGYTF
j_gene: TRBJ1-2
d_gene: TRBD1
abundance: NA
v_gene: TRBV10-3

CDR3nt: TGTGCCAGCAGCTTAGCGGGGAACCGGGAAGCTTTCTTT
CDR3aa: CASSLAGNREAFF
j_gene: TRBJ1-1
d_gene: NA
abundance: NA
v_gene: TRBV11-2

CDR3nt: TGTGCCAGCAGCACACAGGGAAAAGGGGACACTGAAGCTTTCTTT
CDR3aa: CASSTQGKGDTEAFF
j_gene: TRBJ1-1
d_gene: NA
abundance: few
v_gene: TRBV21-1

CDR3nt: TGCGCCAGCACCAGGGACAGGGGGGATTCACCCCTCCACTTT
CDR3aa: CASTRDRGDSPLHF
j_gene: TRBJ1-6
d_gene: TRBD1
abundance: NA
v_gene: TRBV5-1

CDR3nt: TGCGCCAGCAGCTTGGGATTAGCCTACTCCTACGAGCAGTACTTC
CDR3aa: CASSLGLAYSYEQYF
j_gene: TRBJ2-7
d_gene: NA
abundance: NA
v_gene: TRBV5-1

CDR3nt: TGCGCCAGCAGCTCGCGACAGGGGGTTAATGAAAAACTGTTTTTT
CDR3aa: CASSSRQGVNEKLFF
j_gene: TRBJ1-4
d_gene: TRBD1
abundance: NA
v_gene: TRBV5-1

CDR3nt: TGTGCCAGCACCACGGGGGATACGCAGTATTTT
CDR3aa: CASTTGDTQYF
j_gene: TRBJ2-3
d_gene: NA
abundance: NA
v_gene: TRBV28

CDR3nt: TGTGCCAGCAGCGCCGGGACTAGTACGACCGGGGAGCTGTTTTTT
CDR3aa: CASSAGTSTTGELFF
j_gene: TRBJ2-2
d_gene: TRBD2
abundance: NA
v_gene: TRBV11-2

CDR3nt: TGCGCCTGCCGGCGGGGCCCTAGCACAGATACGCAGTATTTT
CDR3aa: CACRRGPSTDTQYF
j_gene: TRBJ2-3
d_gene: NA
abundance: NA
v_gene: TRBV5-1

CDR3nt: TGTGCCAGCAGGATGGACGGGGGGCCTGGTTCAGAGACCCAGTACTTC
CDR3aa: CASRMDGGPGSETQYF
j_gene: TRBJ2-5
d_gene: NA
abundance: NA
v_gene: TRBV28

CDR3nt: TGTGCCACCAGCAGAGATAGAGGTGCTGAAGCTTTCTTT
CDR3aa: CATSRDRGAEAFF
j_gene: TRBJ1-1
d_gene: NA
abundance: NA
v_gene: TRBV15

CDR3nt: TGTGCCAGCAGTAGTAGGGGCTTCTATGGCTACACCTTC
CDR3aa: CASSSRGFYGYTF
j_gene: TRBJ1-2
d_gene: NA
abundance: NA
v_gene: TRBV28